The 20 T cell receptor beta chains below come from one sample, sequenced in a study of T cell responses to AZD1222 COVID-19 vaccine. Libraries were prepared by immunoSEQ multiplex PCR; TCRdb keeps only in-frame clonotypes and omits some of them. The repertoire holds about 220,000 clones, roughly 91% seen once, with over 0.95% in the top ten. The starting material was peripheral blood, obtained on day 0 of MenACWY control vaccination. The receptor source for this set is an adult in good health.

V usage is TRBV5-8 and J usage is TRBJ1-1; 9 bases fit TRBD1. J lost 3 bases, V lost 1 base, and 7 bases had no gene match. Germline-derived CDR1 and CDR2 are SGHTS and YDEGEE. CDR3 length: 16 amino acids. The CDR3 nucleotides are TGTGCCAGCAGCTTGTTGCTGGGACAGGGAGACACTGAAGCTTTCTTT. This translates into CASSLLLGQGDTEAFF.

The genes are TRBV7-9 and TRBJ2-7; D might be TRBD2 (5 bases). Trimming stripped 5 bases from V and 3 bases from J, with 14 bases between. The length of the CDR3 is 14 residues. Germline V lookup: CDR1 SEHNR, CDR2 FQNEAQ (reference sequence). The CDR3 DNA is TGTGCCAGCAGCCCAGGAGGCTACATCTACGAGCAGTACTTC. As protein: CASSPGGYIYEQYF.

V usage is TRBV27 and J usage is TRBJ1-4; D not certain. The CDR3 is made up of 15 amino acids. Trimming cost V 5 bases and J 8 bases, with 18 bases left between them. Germline V lookup: CDR1 MNHEY, CDR2 SMNVEV (reference sequence). CDR3 nucleotide sequence: TGTGCCAGCAGTCCCACAGCCGTAGAGATGGAAAAACTGTTTTTT. Translating gives CASSPTAVEMEKLFF.

The V gene is TRBV10-3, the J gene TRBJ1-4; no definite D call. Deletions cut 3 bases from V and 8 bases from J, with 7 bases between. The CDR3 extends over 12 amino acids. Germline V CDR1 and CDR2: ENHRY, SYGVKD. The CDR3 here is CAISEPKEKLFF. CDR3 bases: TGTGCCATCAGTGAACCGAAAGAAAAACTGTTTTTT.

This chain links TRBV7-6 with TRBJ2-7, with D tentatively TRBD1 (6 bases). V was shortened by 1 base and J by 1 base, with 14 bases between the two germline ends. This CDR3 has 16 amino acids. Germline loops: CDR1 SGHVS, CDR2 FNYEAQ. This CDR3 reads CASSLEAGTRSYEQYF. Written as DNA, the CDR3 is TGTGCCAGCAGCTTAGAGGCCGGGACAAGGTCCTACGAGCAGTACTTC.

V usage is TRBV3-1 (or the pseudogene TRBV3-2) and J usage is TRBJ2-2; D may be TRBD1 or TRBD2 (9 bases each). Trimming cost V 4 bases and J 3 bases, with 21 bases left between them. The CDR3 totals 18 residues. CDR1 is LGHDT, CDR2 YNNKEL, per germline (reference sequence). The CDR3, as DNA: TGTGCCAGCAGCCCCACAGGGGGCGGGGGGGCCGACACCGGGGAGCTGTTTTTT. Residues: CASSPTGGGGADTGELFF.

V is TRBV3-1 (or the pseudogene TRBV3-2) and J is TRBJ2-2; 8 bases fit TRBD2. This CDR3 is 17 amino acids long. Germline trimming cut 1 base from V and 1 base from J; bases unmatched to any gene: 5. Looked up from germline, CDR1 is LGHDT and CDR2 is YNNKEL (reference sequence). CDR3 residues: CASSQGGLVMNTGELFF. CDR3 sequence (DNA): TGTGCCAGCAGCCAAGGGGGACTAGTGATGAACACCGGGGAGCTGTTTTTT.

This chain uses TRBV3-1 (or the pseudogene TRBV3-2) with TRBJ2-1, with D possibly being TRBD1 (5 bases). The CDR3 loop spans 13 amino acids. Trimming cost V 4 bases and J 10 bases, with 14 bases left between them. The germline V gene has CDR1 LGHDT and CDR2 YNNKEL (reference sequence). The CDR3 DNA sequence: TGTGCCAGCAGCCGGGGCGACCTAGGGGAGCAGTTCTTC. Protein: CASSRGDLGEQFF.

The gene calls are TRBV18 and TRBJ1-3; 7 nucleotides align to TRBD1. This CDR3 has 17 residues. Germline loops: CDR1 KGHSH, CDR2 LQKENI. V was clipped by 3 bases and J by 3 bases; unmatched bases: 11. The CDR3 bases are TGTGCCAGCTCACCTCCGGGACAGCCTGTCAGTGGAAACACCATATATTTT. Its translation is CASSPPGQPVSGNTIYF.

CDR3 in amino acids: CASRPLGGMDTEAFF. CDR3 nucleotides: TGTGCCAGCAGGCCCCTAGGGGGGATGGACACTGAAGCTTTCTTT. The chain joins TRBV27 to TRBJ1-1, with a tentative D call TRBD1 (6 bases). This CDR3 spans 15 amino acids. The germline CDR1 and CDR2 sequences are MNHEY and SMNVEV (reference sequence). V lost 6 bases, J lost 3 bases, and 17 bases lay in between.

The chain's CDR3 is CASSLSKTSKAKNIQYF. The CDR3 DNA is TGTGCCAGCAGCTTATCTAAGACTAGCAAAGCCAAAAACATTCAGTACTTC. The gene calls are TRBV7-3 and TRBJ2-4, with 7 bases aligning to TRBD2. The V segment lost 2 bases and the J segment 0 bases; nucleotides outside the gene matches: 7. Germline CDR1 SGHTA, CDR2 FQGTGA. This CDR3 contains 17 residues.

The J gene is TRBJ1-3, the V gene TRBV7-6; D uncertain. The V gene's germline CDR1 is SGHVS and CDR2 FNYEAQ. Trimming pared 5 bases from V and 0 bases from J, leaving 5 bases between. The CDR3 covers 13 residues. The DNA of the CDR3 is TGTGCCAGCAGCCTTAACTCTGGAAACACCATATATTTT. Amino acid sequence: CASSLNSGNTIYF.

The chain links TRBV4-1 to TRBJ1-4; D gene ambiguous. Per the germline V gene, CDR1 is MGHRA and CDR2 is YSYEKL. This CDR3 has 14 amino acids. Trimming removed 4 bases at V and 8 bases at J, with 14 bases between. The CDR3 coding sequence is TGCGCCAGCAGCCCCGCCGAGCCCGGGGAAAAACTGTTTTTT. This sequence encodes CASSPAEPGEKLFF.

V and J are TRBV30 and TRBJ2-3; 9 bases are shared with TRBD2. This CDR3 has 14 amino acids. The trim removed 2 bases at V and 7 bases at J, leaving 7 bases unmatched. Germline CDR1 GTSNPN, CDR2 SVGIG (reference sequence). DNA of the CDR3: TGTGCCTGGAGTATGCGGGGGGGCCGGTATACGCAGTATTTT. This encodes CAWSMRGGRYTQYF.

The genes are TRBV13 and TRBJ1-5, with D unresolved. The CDR3 has 12 amino acids. CDR1 is PRHDT and CDR2 is FYEKMQ in the germline V gene (reference sequence). Trimming took off 3 bases at V and 4 bases at J, with 4 bases between the two ends. CDR3 amino acids: CASSFQNQPQHF. CDR3 bases: TGTGCCAGCAGCTTCCAAAATCAGCCCCAGCATTTT.

The chain uses TRBV3-1 (or the pseudogene TRBV3-2) and TRBJ1-2, with a weak D call TRBD1 (6 bases). Germline values: CDR1 LGHDT, CDR2 YNNKEL (reference sequence). The CDR3 loop spans 13 amino acids. Trimming removed 6 bases from V and 2 bases from J, with 10 bases in between. CDR3 nucleotide sequence: TGTGCCAGCAGTCGGACAGCGAACTATGGCTACACCTTC. Translation gives CASSRTANYGYTF.

The chain employs TRBV19 and TRBJ1-6; 7 bases map to TRBD1. The CDR3 consists of 15 residues. Germline assignment: CDR1 LNHDA and CDR2 SQIVND (reference sequence). Unmatched junction bases numbered 8, after V lost 3 bases and J lost 9 bases. The CDR3 DNA is TGTGCCAGTAGTATCAAGACAGGGTTAAGTTCACCCCTCCACTTT. Translating it yields CASSIKTGLSSPLHF.

The chain links TRBV7-2 to TRBJ2-3; 7 bases map to TRBD2. CDR1 is SGHTA, CDR2 FQGNSA, per germline. The CDR3 length is 18 residues. J gave up 0 bases and V 3 bases, and 12 bases lay outside the gene matches. The CDR3 loop reads CASSLLLTGGKSTDTQYF. The CDR3 coding sequence is TGTGCCAGCAGCTTGCTCCTAACCGGGGGGAAAAGCACAGATACGCAGTATTTT. The full variable domain, its missing parts supplied by reference TRBV7-2 and TRBJ2-3, is GAGVSQSPSNKVTEKGKDVELRCDPISGHTALYWYRQSLGQGLEFLIYFQGNSAPDKSGLPSDRFSAERTGGSVSTLTIQRTQQEDSAVYLCASSLLLTGGKSTDTQYFGPGTRLTVL.

The chain employs TRBV19 and TRBJ2-2; the match to TRBD2 covers 12 bases. CDR3 length: 19 amino acids. Germline-derived CDR1 and CDR2 are LNHDA and SQIVND (reference sequence). The junction had 11 bases not matched to a gene; V was cut back by 3 bases and J by 3 bases. The CDR3 loop is CASSIGALAGGPDTGELFF. DNA of the CDR3: TGTGCCAGTAGTATTGGAGCTCTAGCGGGGGGGCCCGACACCGGGGAGCTGTTTTTT.

The J gene is TRBJ2-5, the V gene TRBV6-5, with TRBD2 identical over 12 bases. The CDR3 has 15 residues. V lost 7 bases, J lost 5 bases, and 8 bases stayed unmatched. Germline V lookup: CDR1 MNHEY, CDR2 SVGAGI. The CDR3 reads CASTSLAGGVETQYF. The CDR3 DNA sequence: TGTGCCAGCACCTCACTAGCGGGGGGTGTGGAGACCCAGTACTTC.